The rows below give T cell receptor beta chains drawn from one sample of a study of cytomegalovirus exposure and HLA in healthy donors. Assay: immunoSEQ multiplex PCR; the TCRdb copy retains only in-frame clones and omits some. The sample records 65,000 to 85,000 clones, 86% being singletons. The sample taken for sequencing was PBMCs. Every receptor here comes from a woman in her twenties or thirties in good health and CMV-seronegative. The CDR3 runs from the conserved cysteine through the conserved F or W.

j_call: TRBJ2-7; v_call: TRBV9; cdr3_aa: CASSATLGGGTGGEQYF
j_call: TRBJ2-5; v_call: TRBV14; cdr3_aa: CASSPRSSMETQYF
j_call: TRBJ2-2; v_call: TRBV9; cdr3_aa: CASGDVINTGELFF
j_call: TRBJ2-3; v_call: TRBV11-3; cdr3_aa: CASSQVSSTDTQYF
j_call: TRBJ2-3; v_call: TRBV7-9; cdr3_aa: CASSRSGRAPRDTQYF
j_call: TRBJ1-5; v_call: TRBV5-6; cdr3_aa: CASSQTGRRAPQHF
j_call: TRBJ1-5; v_call: TRBV5-8; cdr3_aa: CASSLARGGGYSNQPQHF
j_call: TRBJ2-1; v_call: TRBV27; cdr3_aa: CASSLPSGESSYNEQFF
j_call: TRBJ2-2; v_call: TRBV5-6; cdr3_aa: CASSLLAGGNTGELFF
j_call: TRBJ1-2; v_call: TRBV29-1; cdr3_aa: CSAGETVYGYTF
j_call: TRBJ2-3; v_call: TRBV7-2; cdr3_aa: CASSLAASGVSDTQYF
j_call: TRBJ2-3; v_call: TRBV19; cdr3_aa: CASSPPYRQVSTDTQYF
j_call: TRBJ2-7; v_call: TRBV9; cdr3_aa: CASSSSGTGPDEQYF
j_call: TRBJ2-2; v_call: TRBV11-2; cdr3_aa: CASSSRLEGELFF
j_call: TRBJ2-1; v_call: TRBV10-1; cdr3_aa: CASSETTDYNEQFF
j_call: TRBJ2-7; v_call: TRBV29-1; cdr3_aa: CSVRGQGSYEQYF
j_call: TRBJ1-2; v_call: TRBV27; cdr3_aa: CASSLSLTYGYTF
j_call: TRBJ1-1; v_call: TRBV4-2; cdr3_aa: CASSPTGLGTEAFF
j_call: TRBJ1-2; v_call: TRBV15; cdr3_aa: CATSGRDRENYGYTF
j_call: TRBJ1-4; v_call: TRBV10-3; cdr3_aa: CAIGKSTGRGEKLFF
j_call: TRBJ1-3; v_call: TRBV19; cdr3_aa: CASSVRSGNTIYF
j_call: TRBJ1-2; v_call: TRBV7-8; cdr3_aa: CASSLDAGVGYPF
j_call: TRBJ1-5; v_call: TRBV11-2; cdr3_aa: CASSRQDNQPQHF
j_call: TRBJ2-3; v_call: TRBV7-2; cdr3_aa: CASSLIGGGATDTQYF
j_call: TRBJ1-1; v_call: TRBV19; cdr3_aa: CASSTRTGKAFF
j_call: TRBJ1-2; v_call: TRBV5-8; cdr3_aa: CASIRQARYGYTF
j_call: TRBJ2-7; v_call: TRBV11-2; cdr3_aa: CASSFNGETGEQYF
j_call: TRBJ1-1; v_call: TRBV29-1; cdr3_aa: CSVTQGANTEAFF
j_call: TRBJ2-1; v_call: TRBV5-1; cdr3_aa: CASSFVAGGNEQFF
j_call: TRBJ1-2; v_call: TRBV11-1; cdr3_aa: CASSSGREYGYTF
j_call: TRBJ1-3; v_call: TRBV7-2; cdr3_aa: CASSLSLSSGNTIYF
j_call: TRBJ2-7; v_call: TRBV6-1; cdr3_aa: CASSLGMQGYEQYF
j_call: TRBJ1-4; v_call: TRBV5-8; cdr3_aa: CASSLVRTGPEKLFF
j_call: TRBJ1-1; v_call: TRBV4-2; cdr3_aa: CASSQGLGGLNTEAFF
j_call: TRBJ1-2; v_call: TRBV5-1; cdr3_aa: CASSTPGGDYGYTF
j_call: TRBJ1-4; v_call: TRBV28; cdr3_aa: CASRPTGNEKLFF
j_call: TRBJ1-2; v_call: TRBV7-9; cdr3_aa: CASSADAGYGYTF
j_call: TRBJ2-1; v_call: TRBV4-1; cdr3_aa: CASSQAPTSGRGNEQFF
j_call: TRBJ2-1; v_call: TRBV7-2; cdr3_aa: CASSPGTSGEVEQFF
j_call: TRBJ2-5; v_call: TRBV27; cdr3_aa: CASSPRSIAGVRETQYF
j_call: -; v_call: TRBV29-1; cdr3_aa: CSVESSETGTFSYEQYF
j_call: TRBJ2-7; v_call: TRBV28; cdr3_aa: CASSFGYEQYF
j_call: TRBJ2-5; v_call: TRBV5-1; cdr3_aa: CASSLGGLSQETQYF
j_call: TRBJ2-4; v_call: TRBV5-8; cdr3_aa: CASSFDSLNIQYF
j_call: TRBJ2-3; v_call: TRBV29-1; cdr3_aa: CSVVRGRASNTDTQYF
j_call: TRBJ1-2; v_call: TRBV7-2; cdr3_aa: CASSPRTGEGYGYTF
j_call: TRBJ2-7; v_call: TRBV5-4; cdr3_aa: CASSGRQGSTEQYF
j_call: -; v_call: TRBV6-1; cdr3_aa: CASGRTDSYEQYF
j_call: TRBJ2-7; v_call: TRBV19; cdr3_aa: CASSNGWTSLNEQYF
j_call: TRBJ2-2; v_call: TRBV18; cdr3_aa: CASSSDRDTGELFF
j_call: TRBJ1-5; v_call: TRBV7-2; cdr3_aa: CASSSGYDRNQPQHF
j_call: TRBJ1-1; v_call: TRBV25-1; cdr3_aa: CASSETGGTEAFF
j_call: TRBJ2-3; v_call: TRBV7-9; cdr3_aa: CASRSADTQYF
j_call: TRBJ2-5; v_call: TRBV18; cdr3_aa: CASSPQGKETQYF
j_call: TRBJ2-1; v_call: TRBV7-2; cdr3_aa: CASSLRTSAYNEQFF
j_call: TRBJ2-1; v_call: TRBV10-3; cdr3_aa: CAITEREGHYNEQFF
j_call: TRBJ2-7; v_call: TRBV11-2; cdr3_aa: CASSSGLAGATYEQYF